These 24 T cell receptor beta chains originate from one sample sequenced in a study of shared clonotypes between healthy human individuals. Libraries were prepared by immunoSEQ multiplex PCR; TCRdb keeps only in-frame clonotypes and omits some of them. The profile covers about 2 million clones, with 85% to 95% appearing a single time and roughly 0.13% taken by the ten largest. Material for sequencing was naive CD4+ T cells sorted from blood. Documented subset: CD45RA+ positively selected. The receptors stem from a man younger than 35 in good health.

The chain recombines TRBV2 with TRBJ2-7; D could derive from TRBD1 or TRBD2 (5 bases each). CDR1 is SNHLY, CDR2 FYNNEI, per germline. V dropped 5 bases and J dropped 4 bases, with 12 bases sitting between them. The CDR3 runs 13 residues. CDR3 loop: CASSLGPGYEQYF. CDR3 coding DNA: TGTGCCAGCAGTCTGGGGCCGGGATACGAGCAGTACTTC.

This chain joins TRBV4-1 and TRBJ2-7; TRBD2 matches 7 bases. CDR1 and CDR2 from the germline V gene are MGHRA and YSYEKL. J gave up 5 bases and V 1 base, and 11 bases lay outside the gene matches. The CDR3 sequence is 16 residues long. The CDR3 nucleotides are TGCGCCAGCAGCCAAGGATCGACTAGCTCGGTCCACGAGCAGTACTTC. This sequence encodes CASSQGSTSSVHEQYF.

This chain joins TRBV18 and TRBJ2-7; TRBD1 is a possible D gene (6 bases). The germline gives CDR1 KGHSH, CDR2 LQKENI. V was pared by 4 bases and J by 2 bases, with 9 bases between. The CDR3 runs to 13 residues. CDR3 sequence: CASSQGEPYEQYF. The CDR3 DNA follows: TGTGCCAGCTCACAGGGGGAACCCTACGAGCAGTACTTC. Together with reference TRBV18 and TRBJ2-7, the CDR3 gives the full variable domain: NAGVMQNPRHLVRRRGQEARLRCSPMKGHSHVYWYRQLPEEGLKFMVYLQKENIIDESGMPKERFSAEFPKEGPSILRIQQVVRGDSAAYFCASSQGEPYEQYFGPGTRLTVT.

The rearrangement joins TRBV6-5 to TRBJ1-6, with D uncertain. Germline CDR1 MNHEY, CDR2 SVGAGI. This CDR3 contains 15 residues. Trimming shortened V by 4 bases and J by 9 bases, and 16 bases separated the two germline ends. The CDR3 DNA sequence: TGTGCCAGCAGTTCGGGCCACAGAGGAATTTCACCCCTCCACTTT. It translates to CASSSGHRGISPLHF.

This clone was detected only once. This chain uses TRBV28 with TRBJ2-2; possible D gene TRBD2, 7 bases. The CDR3 extends over 14 amino acids. Germline-derived CDR1 and CDR2 are MDHEN and SYDVKM. Trimming took 3 bases from V and 7 from J, leaving 12 bases between them. The chain's CDR3 is CASSLTGGFGELFF. DNA for the CDR3: TGTGCCAGCAGTTTGACGGGGGGCTTCGGGGAGCTGTTTTTT. Full variable domain (rest looked up from reference TRBV28 and TRBJ2-2): DVKVTQSSRYLVKRTGEKVFLECVQDMDHENMFWYRQDPGLGLRLIYFSYDVKMKEKGDIPEGYSVSREKKERFSLILESASTNQTSMYLCASSLTGGFGELFFGEGSRLTVL.

With regard to this clone: The sample holds other DNA sequences that translate to the same CDR3. The chain carries TRBV10-3 and TRBJ1-1, with D possibly matching TRBD1 (5 bases). The CDR3 extends over 12 amino acids. The germline CDR1 and CDR2 sequences are ENHRY and SYGVKD. Trimming removed 6 bases at V and 0 bases at J, with 5 bases between. CDR3 DNA: TGTGCCATCAGGGGACTGAACACTGAAGCTTTCTTT. Its protein product is CAIRGLNTEAFF.

The chain recombines TRBV7-2 with TRBJ2-7; either TRBD1 or TRBD2 may supply D (5 bases each). Germline assignment: CDR1 SGHTA and CDR2 FQGNSA. Trimming shortened V by 3 bases and J by 0 bases, and 15 bases separated the two germline ends. The CDR3 spans 16 residues. The chain's CDR3 is CASSFGAGLSSYEQYF. The CDR3 region has the DNA TGTGCCAGCAGCTTCGGGGCGGGTCTCAGCTCCTACGAGCAGTACTTC.

This clone occurred once. The genes are TRBV10-2 and TRBJ1-5; D not certain. This CDR3 has 12 residues. V was trimmed by 1 base and J by 5 bases, leaving 3 bases between them. The germline V gene has CDR1 WSHSY and CDR2 SAAADI. CDR3 sequence (DNA): TGCGCCAGCAGTGAGTTTGATCAGCCCCAGCATTTT. Translated: CASSEFDQPQHF.

A word on this clone: The same CDR3 can be traced to other DNA sequences in this sample. J is TRBJ1-1 and V is TRBV28; D unclear. The CDR3 runs 14 residues. Trimming took 1 base from V and 0 from J, leaving 6 bases between them. Germline V gene data show CDR1 as MDHEN and CDR2 as SYDVKM. CDR3 region: CASSLYRLNTEAFF. In DNA form, the CDR3 reads TGTGCCAGCAGTTTATATCGGTTGAACACTGAAGCTTTCTTT.

The chain joins TRBV30 to TRBJ2-5; D remains unclear. Gene TRBJ2-7 matches the end of the DNA better, so the J call may be wrong. Germline CDR1 and CDR2: GTSNPN and SVGIG (reference sequence). This CDR3 region has 12 residues. CDR3 sequence reads: CAASWQRNEQYF. The CDR3 DNA reads as TGTGCGGCGAGCTGGCAGCGCAACGAGCAGTACTTC.

The chain is built from TRBV2 and TRBJ1-5; no reliable D call. Germline V gene lookup returns CDR1 SNHLY and CDR2 FYNNEI. V was shortened by 5 bases and J by 6 bases, with 11 bases between the two germline ends. There are 13 residues in the CDR3. The CDR3 sequence: CASSYMVTQPQHF. The CDR3 bases are TGTGCCAGCAGTTACATGGTAACTCAGCCCCAGCATTTT.

Comments on this clone: Other nucleotide sequences in the sample specify the same CDR3. This rearrangement joins TRBV6-5 to TRBJ2-7; no clear D. Germline V gene data show CDR1 as MNHEY and CDR2 as SVGAGI. The CDR3 consists of 11 residues. V was shortened by 5 bases and J by 4 bases, with 6 bases between the two germline ends. For the CDR3, the DNA is TGTGCCAGCAGTACAGCTTACGAGCAGTACTTC. Encoded protein: CASSTAYEQYF.

This clone is a singleton in its sample. Other DNA sequences in the same sample also yield this CDR3. J is TRBJ1-3 and V is TRBV30; D not resolved. The CDR3 has 11 residues. Germline CDR1 and CDR2: GTSNPN and SVGIG (reference sequence). V dropped 4 bases and J dropped 4 bases, with 5 bases sitting between them. DNA for the CDR3: TGTGCCTGGAACAGCGGAAACACCATATATTTT. Amino acids: CAWNSGNTIYF.

The rearrangement links TRBV6-1 to TRBJ2-7; D is unresolved. CDR3 length: 14 residues. V was clipped by 8 bases and J by 4 bases, with 18 bases between them. The germline V gene has CDR1 MNHNS and CDR2 SASEGT. CDR3 loop: CASAGQPKTYEQYF. In DNA, the CDR3 is TGTGCCAGCGCCGGGCAGCCCAAGACGTACGAGCAGTACTTC.

J is TRBJ2-1 and V is TRBV18, with 11 bases aligning to TRBD1. The CDR3 runs 14 residues. With V trimmed by 6 bases and J by 7 bases, 5 bases remained unmatched. The germline V gene has CDR1 KGHSH and CDR2 LQKENI. CDR3 nucleotides: TGTGCCAGCTCTCGGACAGGGGGCAGAAATGAGCAGTTCTTC. Amino acid sequence: CASSRTGGRNEQFF. The variable domain in full, with the rest retrieved from reference TRBV18 and TRBJ2-1, is NAGVMQNPRHLVRRRGQEARLRCSPMKGHSHVYWYRQLPEEGLKFMVYLQKENIIDESGMPKERFSAEFPKEGPSILRIQQVVRGDSAAYFCASSRTGGRNEQFFGPGTRLTVL.

In regard to this clone: Other DNA variants within this sample encode the same CDR3. This chain uses TRBV10-3 with TRBJ1-4, with D perhaps matching TRBD1 (5 bases). The CDR3 covers 14 residues. Germline V gene lookup returns CDR1 ENHRY and CDR2 SYGVKD. V was clipped by 6 bases and J by 0 bases, with 8 bases between them. CDR3 coding DNA: TGTGCCATCAGAGACAGTGCAACTAATGAAAAACTGTTTTTT. Protein: CAIRDSATNEKLFF.

Comment on this clone: Different DNA sequences within this sample yield the same CDR3. V usage is TRBV5-1 and J usage is TRBJ2-7; 10 bases align to TRBD1. The CDR3 consists of 15 residues. Losses at the gene ends were 5 bases for V and 4 bases for J; bases not matched to a gene: 9. The V gene's germline CDR1 is SGHRS and CDR2 YFSETQ. This CDR3 reads CASSSTGTGAYEQYF. The CDR3 region has the DNA TGCGCCAGCAGTTCGACCGGGACAGGGGCATACGAGCAGTACTTC.

On this clone itself: The sample carries other DNA sequences with the same CDR3. This chain connects TRBV2 to TRBJ2-3; TRBD2 matches 13 bases. This CDR3 contains 14 residues. J lost 3 bases, V lost 6 bases, and 0 bases had no gene match. Germline V gene data show CDR1 as SNHLY and CDR2 as FYNNEI. CDR3 nucleotide sequence: TGTGCCAGCAGGGGACTAGCGGGGACAGATACGCAGTATTTT. Amino acid sequence: CASRGLAGTDTQYF.

The chain carries TRBV6-1 and TRBJ1-5, with D possibly being TRBD1 (5 bases). From germline, CDR1 is MNHNS and CDR2 SASEGT. The V end was cut by 5 bases, the J end by 1 base, with 9 bases between. The CDR3 covers 14 residues. As DNA, the CDR3 is TGTGCCAGCAGTAGGGACGGGAGCAATCAGCCCCAGCATTTT. It yields the protein CASSRDGSNQPQHF.

The J gene is TRBJ2-1, the V gene TRBV5-1; D possibly corresponds to TRBD2 (7 bases). The CDR3 runs to 15 residues. The V gene's germline CDR1 is SGHRS and CDR2 YFSETQ. Trimming shortened V by 1 base and J by 4 bases, and 12 bases separated the two germline ends. CDR3 in DNA: TGCGCCAGCAGCTTGACGGCGGGGGCTTACAATGAGCAGTTCTTC. It specifies CASSLTAGAYNEQFF.

The rearrangement links TRBV28 to TRBJ1-2, with D perhaps matching TRBD1 (5 bases). The CDR3 is 15 residues long. Trimming pared 4 bases from V and 6 bases from J, leaving 18 bases between. The germline gives CDR1 MDHEN, CDR2 SYDVKM. CDR3 amino acids: CASSSPDGRGDGYTF. Here the CDR3 DNA reads TGTGCCAGCAGTTCCCCGGACGGTCGAGGGGATGGCTACACCTTC.

About this clone: This sample also contains other DNA sequences that code for the same CDR3. V usage is TRBV19 and J usage is TRBJ2-7; TRBD2 matches at 10 bases. The CDR3 loop spans 14 amino acids. J was trimmed by 2 bases and V by 6 bases; bases with no gene match: 4. The germline gives CDR1 LNHDA, CDR2 SQIVND (reference sequence). In DNA form, the CDR3 reads TGTGCCAGTAGCTCTAGCGGGGGACCCTACGAGCAGTACTTC. Residues: CASSSSGGPYEQYF.

V usage is TRBV5-1 and J usage is TRBJ1-2; D is ambiguous. The CDR3 has 14 residues. Germline V CDR1 and CDR2: SGHRS, YFSETQ. V lost 0 bases, J lost 8 bases, and 14 bases lay in between. The CDR3 here is CASSLAGDPWGYTF. As DNA, the CDR3 is TGCGCCAGCAGCTTGGCCGGTGACCCATGGGGCTACACCTTC.

The chain recombines TRBV10-3 with TRBJ2-2; 7 bases line up with TRBD1. V gave up 0 bases and J gave up 4 bases; unmatched junction bases: 8. CDR3 length equals 17 residues. From germline, CDR1 is ENHRY and CDR2 SYGVKD. CDR3 nucleotide sequence: TGTGCCATCAGTGAGTCGAATAAGGGGGCGGGCACCGGGGAGCTGTTTTTT. Encoded protein: CAISESNKGAGTGELFF.